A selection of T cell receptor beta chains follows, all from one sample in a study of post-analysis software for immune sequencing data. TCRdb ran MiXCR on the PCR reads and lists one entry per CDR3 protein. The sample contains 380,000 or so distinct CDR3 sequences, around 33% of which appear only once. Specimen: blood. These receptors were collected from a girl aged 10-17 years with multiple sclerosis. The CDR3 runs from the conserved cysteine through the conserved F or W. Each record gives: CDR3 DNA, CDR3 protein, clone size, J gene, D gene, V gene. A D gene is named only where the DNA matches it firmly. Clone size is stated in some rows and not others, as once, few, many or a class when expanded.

TGTGCCAGCAGGAGGATAAACTATGGCTACACCTTC | CASRRINYGYTF | NA | TRBJ1-2 | NA | TRBV28
TGTGCCATCAGTGAGAAGACCTACGAGCAGTACTTC | CAISEKTYEQYF | NA | TRBJ2-7 | NA | TRBV10-3
TGCAGCCTCGGGACAAGGAACGCAGATACGCAGTATTTT | CSLGTRNADTQYF | few | TRBJ2-3 | NA | TRBV29-1
TGCAGCGTTGAACCCCCTAGCTCCTACAATGAGCAGTTCTTC | CSVEPPSSYNEQFF | many | TRBJ2-1 | NA | TRBV29-1
TGTGCCAGCAGTGAAGAAGCAGGGGGAAGTGAAGCTTTCTTT | CASSEEAGGSEAFF | few | TRBJ1-1 | TRBD1 | TRBV2
TGCAGTGCTAGAGGGGTAGCGGGGGGTAGTAATGAGCAGTTCTTC | CSARGVAGGSNEQFF | NA | TRBJ2-1 | TRBD2 | TRBV20-1
TGTGCCAGCAGCCCAGGGGGCATCAGGGAGCAGTACTTC | CASSPGGIREQYF | NA | TRBJ2-7 | TRBD1 | TRBV7-8
TGTGCCAGCAGTGGGGACCGCTTCTACGAGCAGTACTTC | CASSGDRFYEQYF | NA | TRBJ2-7 | NA | TRBV12-3/TRBV12-4
TGTGCCAGCAGCGAGACCAAAAACATTCAGTACTTC | CASSETKNIQYF | few | TRBJ2-4 | NA | TRBV12-3/TRBV12-4
TGTGCCAGCAGTTACTTCGGGACAGGCTATGGCTACACCTTC | CASSYFGTGYGYTF | NA | TRBJ1-2 | TRBD1 | TRBV6-5
TGCGCCAGCAGCTTGGTTCTTGGGCTACCCGGGGAGCTGTTTTTT | CASSLVLGLPGELFF | NA | TRBJ2-2 | NA | TRBV5-1
TGTGCCAGCAGCTTAGGAGAGGACCTTGAGCAGTTCTTC | CASSLGEDLEQFF | few | TRBJ2-1 | NA | TRBV7-2
TGTGCCAGCAGCCAAGTGTATAGCGGGGCTACCTACGAGCAGTACTTC | CASSQVYSGATYEQYF | few | TRBJ2-7 | TRBD2 | TRBV3-1
TGTGCCAGCAGTGATACCGGGAAGCCTTTTCAGTACTTC | CASSDTGKPFQYF | NA | TRBJ2-4 | NA | TRBV6-1
TGTGCCAGCTCATTCCGGAAGTACCAAGAGACCCAGTACTTC | CASSFRKYQETQYF | NA | TRBJ2-5 | NA | TRBV18
TGCAGTGCTAGAGTCGGGCCCCCGGCGAGTGAAGCTTTCTTT | CSARVGPPASEAFF | NA | TRBJ1-1 | NA | TRBV20-1
TGTGCCAGCAGCTCCCCGGATCTTTTGAACACTGAAGCTTTCTTT | CASSSPDLLNTEAFF | NA | TRBJ1-1 | NA | TRBV7-2
TGTGCCAGCAGTTTAGCGATTGGAGGACAGTTCTACGAGCAGTACTTC | CASSLAIGGQFYEQYF | few | TRBJ2-7 | NA | TRBV12-3/TRBV12-4
TGTGCCAGCAGCTTGTCGAAGAACACTGAAGCTTTCTTT | CASSLSKNTEAFF | NA | TRBJ1-1 | NA | TRBV7-9
TGCAGCGTTGAGGAGGGGGCAGATACGCAGTATTTT | CSVEEGADTQYF | NA | TRBJ2-3 | NA | TRBV29-1